This T cell receptor (beta chain) was recorded in a study of blood T cell repertoires in COVID-19. Study information: The cDNA or gDNA used as material had been derived from T cells, B-cell-depleted T cells, or PBMCs.

The repertoire was sequenced with immunoSEQ multiplex PCR; TCRdb's copy has only in-frame clones and lacks some. The sample includes over 55,000 clones, almost 85% of them seen just once. CDR3 size: 18 residues. Trimming removed 2 bases from V and 3 bases from J, with 22 bases in between. Germline V gene data show CDR1 as MRHNA and CDR2 as SNTAGT. The receptor comes from a man aged 45-65 years with acute or convalescent COVID-19. The chain couples TRBV6-4 to TRBJ1-1; D perhaps matches TRBD1 (5 bases). The sample taken for sequencing was peripheral blood. CDR3 sequence: CASSDEGRGRPNHTEAFF. CDR3 in DNA: TGTGCCAGCAGTGACGAGGGGAGGGGCAGGCCCAACCACACTGAAGCTTTCTTT.